The next 20 T cell receptor beta chains were all read from a single sample in a study of cytotoxic CD8 clonotypes in ibrutinib-treated CLL. The table came from immunoSEQ multiplex PCR; TCRdb's copy has only in-frame clones and leaves some out. The top ten clones hold around 54% of a sample with 20,000 to 30,000 clones, 55% to 70% of them seen once. Sequencing used PBMCs, obtained at disease progression, from a patient treated with ibrutinib. Receptors were obtained from a human donor with chronic lymphocytic leukemia.

With regard to this clone: A junction end diverges from the germline sequence, so it may reflect a read error. The V and J genes are TRBV6-6 and TRBJ1-1; D perhaps matches TRBD1 (5 bases). There are 12 residues in the CDR3. Germline V gives CDR1 MNHNY, CDR2 SVGAGI (reference sequence). The CDR3 DNA is TGTGCCAGCAGTTTACAGGACACCGAAGCTTTCTTT. It translates to CASSLQDTEAFF.

This clone came up once. The chain employs TRBV27 and TRBJ1-1; D gene uncertain. The CDR3 runs 11 residues. Trimming took 6 bases from V and 8 from J, leaving 10 bases between them. Germline lookup yields CDR1 MNHEY and CDR2 SMNVEV (reference sequence). In nucleotides, the CDR3 is TGTGCCAGCAGGATGGGGTGGGAAGCTTTCTTT. Its protein product is CASRMGWEAFF.

The rearrangement joins TRBV4-1 to TRBJ1-4; unclear D gene. In germline, CDR1 is MGHRA, CDR2 YSYEKL. CDR3 length: 18 amino acids. V was cut by 0 bases and J by 7 bases, with 21 bases left in between. The CDR3 DNA sequence: TGCGCCAGCAGCCAAGAACTAAGGGATTGGAGGCTGGGTGAAAAACTGTTTTTT. It is translated as CASSQELRDWRLGEKLFF.

This chain uses TRBV6-5 with TRBJ1-2; D is unclear. V was shortened by 8 bases and J by 0 bases, with 10 bases between the two germline ends. The CDR3 has 13 amino acids. Germline CDR1 is MNHEY and CDR2 is SVGAGI. This CDR3 reads CASQGSTNYGYTF. The CDR3 region has the DNA TGTGCCAGCCAAGGCAGTACTAACTATGGCTACACCTTC.

The chain recombines TRBV5-1 with TRBJ2-1; D unclear. Germline values: CDR1 SGHRS, CDR2 YFSETQ. The CDR3 sequence is 14 residues long. V was clipped by 6 bases and J by 4 bases, with 14 bases between them. CDR3 sequence (DNA): TGCGCCAGCACTTTGGAAGGGTTTTACAATGAGCAGTTCTTC. It is translated as CASTLEGFYNEQFF.

The chain links TRBV5-6 to TRBJ1-1; D uncertain. Germline V CDR1 and CDR2: SGHDT, YYEEEE. The V and J ends lost 3 bases and 0 bases respectively, with 6 bases between them. The CDR3 is 13 amino acids. The DNA of the CDR3 is TGTGCCAGCAGCTATCAAATGAACACTGAAGCTTTCTTT. Its translation: CASSYQMNTEAFF.

The chain carries TRBV5-3 and TRBJ1-2, with TRBD1 as a possible D gene (5 bases). TRBV5-3 is classed as an ORF, of uncertain function. This CDR3 has 16 amino acids. V lost 1 base and J 5 bases, leaving 18 bases between the germline ends. The CDR3 here is CARSLRQGGARYGYTF. CDR3 DNA sequence: TGTGCCAGAAGCTTGCGTCAGGGAGGGGCGCGGTATGGCTACACCTTC.

The table lists this clone with a few counts. This chain connects TRBV7-9 to TRBJ1-1; D unresolved. Trimming cost V 5 bases and J 3 bases, with 10 bases left between them. Germline-derived CDR1 and CDR2 are SEHNR and FQNEAQ (reference sequence). The CDR3 is 13 residues long. CDR3 sequence: CASSLFRDTEAFF. CDR3 coding DNA: TGTGCCAGCAGCCTATTCCGGGACACTGAAGCTTTCTTT.

The rearrangement links TRBV10-3 to TRBJ2-1; D is unclear. V lost 2 bases and J 6 bases, leaving 17 bases between the germline ends. In germline, CDR1 is ENHRY, CDR2 SYGVKD. CDR3 length: 16 amino acids. CDR3 residues: CAISEQKVRDTNEQFF. Written as DNA, the CDR3 is TGTGCCATCAGTGAGCAGAAGGTAAGGGATACCAATGAGCAGTTCTTC.

This sequence joins TRBV15 and TRBJ1-1; no reliable D call. The CDR3 has 13 amino acids. Germline CDR1 reads LNHNV; CDR2 reads YYDKDF (reference sequence). Trimming took off 1 base at V and 1 base at J, with 4 bases between the two ends. The CDR3 loop reads CATSRGRNTEAFF. CDR3 sequence (DNA): TGTGCCACCAGCAGAGGGAGGAACACTGAAGCTTTCTTT.

This clone came up a few times. The chain couples TRBV2 to TRBJ1-6; 9 bases map to TRBD1. Trimming took 6 bases from V and 9 from J; bases not matched to a gene: 3. The length of the CDR3 is 13 residues. Germline V gives CDR1 SNHLY, CDR2 FYNNEI. The CDR3 loop is CASRGTGSSPLHF. The CDR3 region has the DNA TGTGCCAGCAGAGGGACAGGGAGTTCACCCCTCCACTTT.

The gene calls are TRBV6-5 and TRBJ2-5; possibly TRBD1 for D (5 bases). CDR3 length: 12 residues. Germline V gives CDR1 MNHEY, CDR2 SVGAGI. V was clipped by 8 bases and J by 5 bases, with 12 bases between them. The CDR3 coding sequence is TGTGCCAGCTCCAGGGTCTTGGAGACCCAGTACTTC. It is translated as CASSRVLETQYF.

This chain uses TRBV6-6 with TRBJ2-5, with TRBD2 as a possible D gene (6 bases). Germline CDR1 reads MNHNY; CDR2 reads SVGAGI (reference sequence). Trimming stripped 2 bases from V and 10 bases from J, with 8 bases between. The CDR3 runs 11 residues. Here the CDR3 DNA reads TGTGCCAGCAGTTACGTGGAGGGCCAGTACTTC. Encoded protein: CASSYVEGQYF.

The chain uses TRBV6-1 and TRBJ1-6; D is unclear. The CDR3 sequence is 18 residues long. V lost 0 bases and J 1 base, leaving 13 bases between the germline ends. Germline V lookup: CDR1 MNHNS, CDR2 SASEGT. CDR3 residues: CASSEAIGGRSYNSPLHF. The CDR3 nucleotides are TGTGCCAGCAGTGAAGCCATCGGCGGCAGATCCTATAATTCACCCCTCCACTTT.

The chain links TRBV4-1 to TRBJ1-1; D call uncertain. Germline CDR1 and CDR2: MGHRA and YSYEKL. Trimming took off 2 bases at V and 0 bases at J, with 7 bases between the two ends. The CDR3 is made up of 14 amino acids. The CDR3: CASSQTVMNTEAFF. The CDR3 DNA reads as TGCGCCAGCAGCCAAACAGTTATGAACACTGAAGCTTTCTTT.

This sequence joins TRBV29-1 and TRBJ2-4; possibly TRBD2 for D (6 bases). The CDR3 length is 12 residues. The V and J ends lost 4 bases and 11 bases respectively, with 15 bases between them. CDR1 SQVTM and CDR2 ANQGSEA come from the germline V gene. CDR3 DNA: TGCAGCGTTGGGGACTGGGAGAGGGTTCAGTACTTC. Amino acid sequence: CSVGDWERVQYF.

This clone was counted only a few times. This rearrangement joins TRBV10-3 to TRBJ2-2; D ambiguous. V was pared by 0 bases and J by 1 base, with 6 bases between. The CDR3 runs to 15 residues. The germline gives CDR1 ENHRY, CDR2 SYGVKD. CDR3 region: CAISESWGNTGELFF. For the CDR3, the DNA is TGTGCCATCAGTGAGTCCTGGGGGAACACCGGGGAGCTGTTTTTT.

The chain combines TRBV4-1 with TRBJ1-2, with a tentative D call TRBD1 (6 bases). Germline CDR1 is MGHRA and CDR2 is YSYEKL. The CDR3 length is 13 residues. V lost 4 bases, J lost 3 bases, and 9 bases lay in between. CDR3 DNA sequence: TGCGCCAGCAGCCGGGGGCTCGACTATGGCTACACCTTC. This translates into CASSRGLDYGYTF.

This clone has a count of ten or more. The chain couples TRBV11-2 to TRBJ1-2, with a tentative D call TRBD1 (5 bases). The V end lost 3 bases, the J end lost 4 bases, and 9 bases lay between the germline ends. Germline CDR1 is SGHAT and CDR2 is FQNNGV. There are 13 residues in the CDR3. The CDR3: CASSLTGGYGYTF. For the CDR3, the DNA is TGTGCCAGCAGCTTGACGGGGGGCTATGGCTACACCTTC.

This clone was detected only once. The V gene is TRBV10-2, the J gene TRBJ1-2; tentative D call: TRBD1 (5 bases). V was shortened by 6 bases and J by 3 bases, with 11 bases between the two germline ends. The CDR3 consists of 13 residues. Germline values: CDR1 WSHSY, CDR2 SAAADI. This CDR3 reads CASRSGLDYGYTF. In nucleotides, the CDR3 is TGCGCCAGCAGATCGGGGCTCGACTATGGCTACACCTTC.